The rows below give T cell receptor beta chains drawn from one sample of a study of post-analysis software for immune sequencing data. TCRdb reprocessed the PCR reads via MiXCR and lists one record per CDR3 protein. The sample yields about 760,000 distinct CDR3 sequences, about 32% seen once. The sequenced material came from blood. These receptors came from a girl under 18 with multiple sclerosis. Each CDR3 is given with its conserved first and last residue. A D gene is named only where the DNA matches it firmly. Size is stated for part of the rows, as once, few or many counts, or as a class when the clone is expanded.

>16|TRBV2|NA|TRBJ2-3|NA
TGTGCCAGCAGTGAAGGTAGCGGAGGGACCACAGATACGCAGTATTTT
CASSEGSGGTTDTQYF
>14|TRBV6-6|NA|TRBJ2-3|few
TGTGCCAGCAGTTACGCGGCAGCCACAGATACGCAGTATTTT
CASSYAAATDTQYF
>15|TRBV5-6|NA|TRBJ1-5|NA
TGTGCCAGCAGCTTGGACGGGGGTAGCGGGCAGCCCCAGCATTTT
CASSLDGGSGQPQHF
>15|TRBV4-1|TRBD1|TRBJ2-1|NA
TGCGCCAGCAGCCAAGATAGCGACAGGGACAGTGAGCAGTTCTTC
CASSQDSDRDSEQFF
>13|TRBV20-1|NA|TRBJ1-2|NA
TGCAGTGCTGAAAGTCGGGTTTCATATGGCTACACCTTC
CSAESRVSYGYTF
>13|TRBV27|NA|TRBJ1-2|NA
TGTGCCAGCAGTTTCGTTGCCGGAGGGGGCTACACCTTC
CASSFVAGGGYTF
>15|TRBV12-3/TRBV12-4|TRBD2|TRBJ2-3|NA
TGTGCCAGCAGCTTGGGAGGGTGGAATGCAGATATGCAGTATTTT
CASSLGGWNADMQYF
>13|TRBV7-9|TRBD2|TRBJ2-4|NA
TGTGCCAGCTTGGGGGGGACCAAAAACATTCAGTACTTC
CASLGGTKNIQYF
>12|TRBV6-6|TRBD2|TRBJ2-1|NA
TGTGCCATGATAGCGGGTCAAGAGACCCAGTTCTTC
CAMIAGQETQFF
>14|TRBV20-1|NA|TRBJ2-3|NA
TGCAGTGCTAATGCGTGGGGAGGGGGAGATACGCAGTATTTT
CSANAWGGGDTQYF
>10|TRBV20-1|NA|TRBJ2-1|few
TGCAGTGCTAGAGCGGGTGAGCAGTTCTTC
CSARAGEQFF
>14|TRBV7-2|NA|TRBJ1-2|NA
TGTGCCAGCAGCGCCGACCAGGTTAGCTATGGCTACACCTTC
CASSADQVSYGYTF
>15|TRBV11-2|TRBD2|TRBJ2-5|few
TGTGCCAGCAGCCCGCTTCGCGGGAGCCTTTCGGAGCAGTACTTC
CASSPLRGSLSEQYF
>13|TRBV29-1|NA|TRBJ1-5|NA
TGCAGCGTTGATTTGGGCGGCAATCAGCCCCAGCATTTT
CSVDLGGNQPQHF
>12|TRBV5-1|NA|TRBJ2-5|NA
TGCGCCAGCAGCTTGAGTTACGGGGAGCAGTACTTC
CASSLSYGEQYF
>12|TRBV19|NA|TRBJ2-7|NA
TGTGCCAGTAGTATACGCGGCAGGCCGCAGTACTTC
CASSIRGRPQYF
>14|TRBV5-1|NA|TRBJ2-3|once
TGCGCCAGCAGCAAGGACGTTAGCACAGATACGCAGTATTTT
CASSKDVSTDTQYF
>14|TRBV7-9|NA|TRBJ2-1|few
TGTGCCAGCAGTCCGCCCGTGGGGTACAATGAGCAGTTCTTC
CASSPPVGYNEQFF
>15|TRBV4-1|NA|TRBJ2-3|NA
TGCGCCAGCAGCCACCGGACAGCTGCCATAGATACGCAGTATTTT
CASSHRTAAIDTQYF
>14|TRBV10-1|NA|TRBJ1-1|NA
TGCGCCAGCAGTGAGTCGGGACGAGACACTGAAGCTTTCTTT
CASSESGRDTEAFF
>16|TRBV7-2|TRBD2|TRBJ2-7|many
TGTGCCAGCAGCTTAGCGGGACTAGCGGGGACGTACGAGCAGTACTTC
CASSLAGLAGTYEQYF
>16|TRBV3-1|NA|TRBJ2-6|NA
TGTGCCAGCAGCCAAAGGGTCCTCTCTGGGGCCAACGTCCTGACTTTC
CASSQRVLSGANVLTF
>11|TRBV10-3|NA|TRBJ2-5|few
TGTGCCATCAGAGGGGAAGAGACCCAGTACTTC
CAIRGEETQYF
>16|TRBV20-1|NA|TRBJ1-6|few
TGCAGTGCTAGATCAGGGGCTGGTGTACGAGGTTCACCCCTCCACTTT
CSARSGAGVRGSPLHF
>16|TRBV4-3|NA|TRBJ1-2|few
TGCGCCAGCAGCCAAGCTTCGCCAGTAACTAACTATGGCTACACCTTC
CASSQASPVTNYGYTF
>16|TRBV11-2|TRBD1|TRBJ1-4|NA
TGTGCCAGCAGCTTAACCCCCCGGACAGGGGGCTTAGAACTGTTTTTT
CASSLTPRTGGLELFF
>13|TRBV2|NA|TRBJ2-2|NA
TGTGCCAGCGCGACAGAGAACACCGGGGAGCTGTTTTTT
CASATENTGELFF
>14|TRBV6-5|NA|TRBJ1-2|NA
TGTGCCAGCAGTGCCGGACTGCAAGCTCATGGCTACACCTTC
CASSAGLQAHGYTF
>13|TRBV28|NA|TRBJ2-1|few
TGTGCCAGCAGTTTAATGCCCACCGCGGAGCAGTTCTTC
CASSLMPTAEQFF
>17|TRBV7-2|TRBD2|TRBJ2-5|NA
TGTGCCAGCAGCTTAGGCCCAGGTGGGCGGGAGTCGGAGACCCAGTACTTC
CASSLGPGGRESETQYF
>13|TRBV3-1|NA|TRBJ2-1|few
TGTGCCAGCAGCCAAGATCTGACACTCGAGCAGTTCTTC
CASSQDLTLEQFF
>14|TRBV15|NA|TRBJ2-5|NA
TGTGCCACCAGCAGAGAGATGAGGGCCGGGACCCAGTACTTC
CATSREMRAGTQYF
>16|TRBV15|NA|TRBJ1-4|few
TGTGCCACCAGCAGAGAAATAGGGGGAACTAATGAAAAACTGTTTTTT
CATSREIGGTNEKLFF
>20|TRBV6-1|NA|TRBJ2-5|few
TGTGCCAGCAGTGAAGAGCACACCCGAATAGGGCGAGGTCGCCGGGAGACCCAGTACTTC
CASSEEHTRIGRGRRETQYF
>16|TRBV3-1|TRBD2|TRBJ2-5|NA
TGTGCCAGCAGCCCCCGGTCGAGCGGGGGGAGGGAGACCCAGTACTTC
CASSPRSSGGRETQYF
>15|TRBV18|NA|TRBJ1-2|once
TGTGCCAGCTCACCAGAAGGGTCAGCTAACTATGGCTACACCTTC
CASSPEGSANYGYTF
>15|TRBV6-1|TRBD1|TRBJ1-2|few
TGTGCCAGCAGTATCCAGGGACAGATTAACTATGGCTACACCTTC
CASSIQGQINYGYTF
>14|TRBV12-3/TRBV12-4|NA|TRBJ1-2|NA
TGTGCCAGCAGTTTTGGGGGGCCAGGCTATGGCTACACCTTC
CASSFGGPGYGYTF
>15|TRBV12-3/TRBV12-4|NA|TRBJ1-1|few
TGTGCCAGCAGTCCAGACGCCGGGGTGAACACTGAAGCTTTCTTT
CASSPDAGVNTEAFF
>14|TRBV12-3/TRBV12-4|TRBD1|TRBJ1-2|NA
TGTGCCAGCAGTTTCAGGGGGGAGGACTATGGCTACACCTTC
CASSFRGEDYGYTF
>14|TRBV27|NA|TRBJ2-7|NA
TGTGCCAGCAGTCCACCGGGAGCCCTTCGGGGGCAGTACTTC
CASSPPGALRGQYF
>15|TRBV5-1|NA|TRBJ2-1|NA
TGCGCCAGCGGAAGAGGGAGCGACTCCTACAATGAGCAGTTCTTC
CASGRGSDSYNEQFF
>14|TRBV10-3|TRBD2|TRBJ2-7|NA
TGTGCCATCAGTGCTATAGCGGGGGTCGATGAGCAGTACTTC
CAISAIAGVDEQYF
>15|TRBV5-1|NA|TRBJ2-1|NA
TGCGCCAGCAGCTCCAACAACAACAGGCGGGTGAGTCAGTTCTTC
CASSSNNNRRVSQFF
>16|TRBV5-6|TRBD2|TRBJ2-3|few
TGTGCCAGCAGCTTGGTCCAGCGGGGTCCCACAGATACGCAGTATTTT
CASSLVQRGPTDTQYF
>13|TRBV6-2/TRBV6-3|NA|TRBJ1-1|few
TGTGCCAGCAGTTACCTTATGAACACTGAAGCTTTCTTT
CASSYLMNTEAFF
>14|TRBV2|TRBD1|TRBJ2-1|few
TGTGCCAGCTCGGGGACAGGGGTGAGGTATGAGCAGTTCTTC
CASSGTGVRYEQFF
>15|TRBV7-2|TRBD1|TRBJ1-1|NA
TGTGCCAGCAGCCCCCACAGGGGGCGATCGGCTGAAGCTTTCTTT
CASSPHRGRSAEAFF
>16|TRBV10-1|NA|TRBJ2-1|NA
TGCGCCAGCAGTGTTTCGAGAAACAGGGACCAAGAGACCCAGTTCTTC
CASSVSRNRDQETQFF
>13|TRBV29-1|NA|TRBJ1-2|NA
TGCAGCGTTATTCAGGGAAAGTTCGATGGCTACACCTTC
CSVIQGKFDGYTF